This is a list of T cell receptor beta chains from one sample in a study of CXCR3-negative and CXCR3-positive naive CD8 T cells. TCRdb reprocessed the 5' RACE reads, with one entry per CDR3 protein and no DNA. This sample contains some 61,000 distinct CDR3 sequences. The sequenced sample was naive CXCR3- CD8+ T cells from blood. The receptors derive from a human donor in good health. Some clones in this sample may be carry-over from other donors' samples. Both conserved end residues are part of each CDR3. The order of the fields is V gene, J gene, CDR3 protein.

V gene: TRBV30
J gene: TRBJ2-7
CDR3 protein: CAWRGDSYEQYF

V gene: TRBV7-3
J gene: TRBJ2-3
CDR3 protein: CASSLKPQAGGDTQYF

V gene: TRBV29-1
J gene: TRBJ2-2
CDR3 protein: CSVEPPNTGELFF

V gene: TRBV29-1
J gene: TRBJ1-2
CDR3 protein: CSVEGGDREYGYTF

V gene: TRBV4-3
J gene: TRBJ2-7
CDR3 protein: CASSQEWDPPNEQYF

V gene: TRBV30
J gene: TRBJ2-2
CDR3 protein: CAWSPTSGELFF

V gene: TRBV29-1
J gene: TRBJ2-3
CDR3 protein: CSMVPVLHRTDTQYF

V gene: TRBV20-1
J gene: TRBJ2-5
CDR3 protein: CSATARLLAGGMQETQYF

V gene: TRBV6-2/TRBV6-3
J gene: TRBJ2-5
CDR3 protein: CASRAGTHWETQYF

V gene: TRBV5-1
J gene: TRBJ2-7
CDR3 protein: CASSQTSGLTYEQYF